This T cell receptor beta chain derives from a study of CD8 T cells in ankylosing spondylitis. The study, taken as a whole, reports: From matched ankylosing spondylitis synovial fluid, disease-linked clones were reportedly recovered at significantly enriched levels. Fewer than 10 highly homologous variants formed a TCR beta motif that appeared characteristic of ankylosing spondylitis blood.

5'-RACE, quantitative and with molecular barcodes, yielded the TCR beta libraries. A single record per CDR3 protein comes from TCRdb applying MiXCR to the 5' RACE reads. The data contain 470,000 or so distinct CDR3 sequences, around 26% of them singletons. The trim removed 8 bases at V and 4 bases at J, leaving 12 bases unmatched. The CDR3 totals 16 residues. Germline-derived CDR1 and CDR2 are LNHNV and YYDKDF (reference sequence). A remark on this clonotype: Its specificity is not known.

The chain joins TRBV15 to TRBJ1-5, with 9 positions matching TRBD1. The sample taken for sequencing was blood, either unsorted or a sorted T cell fraction (not recorded which). The sequence was collected from a male donor with ankylosing spondylitis. The CDR3 DNA sequence: TGTGCCACCCGGAGGGACAGGGTGTGGGGGAATCAGCCCCAGCATTTT. Translating gives CATRRDRVWGNQPQHF.